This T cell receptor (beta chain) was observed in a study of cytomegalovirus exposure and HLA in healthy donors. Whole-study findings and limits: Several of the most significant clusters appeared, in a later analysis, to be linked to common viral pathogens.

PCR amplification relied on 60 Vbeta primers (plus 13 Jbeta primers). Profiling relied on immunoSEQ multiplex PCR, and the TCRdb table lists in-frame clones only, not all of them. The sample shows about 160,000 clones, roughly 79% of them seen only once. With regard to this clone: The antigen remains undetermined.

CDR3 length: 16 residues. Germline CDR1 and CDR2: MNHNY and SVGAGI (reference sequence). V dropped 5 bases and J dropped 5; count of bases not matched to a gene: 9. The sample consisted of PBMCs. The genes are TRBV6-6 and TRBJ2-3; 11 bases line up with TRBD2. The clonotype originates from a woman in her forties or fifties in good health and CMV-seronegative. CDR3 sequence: CASSLDPSGRRDTQYF. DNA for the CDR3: TGTGCCAGCAGTCTCGATCCTAGCGGGAGGAGAGATACGCAGTATTTT.